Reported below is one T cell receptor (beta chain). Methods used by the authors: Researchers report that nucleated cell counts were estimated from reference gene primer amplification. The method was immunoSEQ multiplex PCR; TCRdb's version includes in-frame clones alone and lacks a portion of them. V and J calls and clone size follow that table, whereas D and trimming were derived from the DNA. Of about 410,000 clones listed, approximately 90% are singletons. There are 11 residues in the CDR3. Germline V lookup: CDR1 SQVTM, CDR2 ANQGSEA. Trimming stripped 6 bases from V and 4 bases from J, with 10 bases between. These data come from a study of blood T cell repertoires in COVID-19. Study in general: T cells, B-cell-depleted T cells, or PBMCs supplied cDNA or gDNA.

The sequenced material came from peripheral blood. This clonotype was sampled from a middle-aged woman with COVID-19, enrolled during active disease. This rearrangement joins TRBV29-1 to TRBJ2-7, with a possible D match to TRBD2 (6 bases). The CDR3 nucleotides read TGCAGCGTGGAGGAGGGGTACGAGCAGTACTTC. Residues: CSVEEGYEQYF.